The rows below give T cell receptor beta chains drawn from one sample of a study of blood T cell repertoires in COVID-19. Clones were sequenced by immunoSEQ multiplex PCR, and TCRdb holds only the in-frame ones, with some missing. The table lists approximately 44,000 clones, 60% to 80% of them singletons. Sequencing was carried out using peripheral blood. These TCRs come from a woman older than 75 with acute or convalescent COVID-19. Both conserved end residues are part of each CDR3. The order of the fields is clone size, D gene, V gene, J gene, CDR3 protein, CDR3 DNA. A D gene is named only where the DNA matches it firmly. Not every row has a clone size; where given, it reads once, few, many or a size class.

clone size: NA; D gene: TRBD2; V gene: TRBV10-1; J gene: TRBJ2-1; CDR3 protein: CASSERLAGYEQFF; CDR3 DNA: TGCGCCAGCAGTGAGAGACTAGCGGGATATGAGCAGTTCTTC
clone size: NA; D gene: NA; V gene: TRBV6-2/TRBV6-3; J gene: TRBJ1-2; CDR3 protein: CASSYSTGRLYGYTF; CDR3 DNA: TGTGCCAGCAGTTACTCCACCGGAAGACTCTATGGCTACACCTTC
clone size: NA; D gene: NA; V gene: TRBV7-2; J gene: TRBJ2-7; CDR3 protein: CASSSRGSGEQYF; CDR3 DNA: TGTGCCAGCAGCTCAAGGGGGTCGGGCGAGCAGTACTTC
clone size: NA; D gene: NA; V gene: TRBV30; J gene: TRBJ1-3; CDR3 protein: CAWSTLTYSGNTIYF; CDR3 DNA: TGTGCCTGGAGTACCCTCACCTACTCTGGAAACACCATATATTTT
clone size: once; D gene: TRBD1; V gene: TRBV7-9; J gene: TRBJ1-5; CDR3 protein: CASSPGQGFDSNQPQHF; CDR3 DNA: TGTGCCAGCAGCCCGGGACAGGGATTTGATAGCAATCAGCCCCAGCATTTT
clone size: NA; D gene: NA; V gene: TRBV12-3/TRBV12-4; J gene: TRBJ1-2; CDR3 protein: CASSPGEHYGYTF; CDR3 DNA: TGTGCCAGCAGCCCGGGGGAGCACTATGGCTACACCTTC
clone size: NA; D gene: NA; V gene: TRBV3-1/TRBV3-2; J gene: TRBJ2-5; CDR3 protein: CASSQDQRAKTQYF; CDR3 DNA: TGTGCCAGCAGCCAAGACCAGAGGGCCAAGACCCAGTACTTC
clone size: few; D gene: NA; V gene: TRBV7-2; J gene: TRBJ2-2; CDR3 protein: CASSFLADTGELFF; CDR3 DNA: TGTGCCAGCAGCTTTTTAGCAGACACCGGGGAGCTGTTTTTT
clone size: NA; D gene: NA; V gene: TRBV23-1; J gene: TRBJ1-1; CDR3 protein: CASSPSWGGSSSSTEAFF; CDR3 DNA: TGCGCCAGCAGTCCCTCGTGGGGGGGCTCTTCGAGTAGCACTGAAGCTTTCTTT
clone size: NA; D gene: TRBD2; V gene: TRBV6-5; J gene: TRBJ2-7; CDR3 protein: CASSLIAGGSHEQYF; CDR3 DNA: TGTGCCAGCAGTTTAATAGCGGGAGGGAGCCACGAGCAGTACTTC
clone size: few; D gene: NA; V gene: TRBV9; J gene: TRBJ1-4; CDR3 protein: CASSVAGANEKLFF; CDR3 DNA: TGTGCCAGCAGCGTAGCGGGGGCTAATGAAAAACTGTTTTTT
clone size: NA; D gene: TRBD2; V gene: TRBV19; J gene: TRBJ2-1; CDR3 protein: CASTPVAGGYYNEQFF; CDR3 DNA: TGTGCCAGTACCCCGGTAGCGGGAGGTTACTACAATGAGCAGTTCTTC
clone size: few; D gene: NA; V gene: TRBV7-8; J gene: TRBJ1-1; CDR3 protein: CASSERRVNTEAFF; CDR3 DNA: TGTGCCAGCAGCGAAAGACGGGTGAACACTGAAGCTTTCTTT
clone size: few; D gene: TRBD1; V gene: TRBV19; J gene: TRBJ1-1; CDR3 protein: CASRRQGARTEAFF; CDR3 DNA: TGTGCCAGTAGGCGACAGGGGGCAAGGACTGAAGCTTTCTTT
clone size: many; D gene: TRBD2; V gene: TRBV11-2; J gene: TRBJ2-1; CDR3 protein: CASSLGLVGADEQFF; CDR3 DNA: TGTGCCAGCAGCTTGGGACTAGTCGGGGCAGATGAGCAGTTCTTC
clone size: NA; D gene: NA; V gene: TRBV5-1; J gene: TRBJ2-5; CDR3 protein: CASSFGGGETQYF; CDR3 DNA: TGCGCCAGCAGTTTCGGGGGAGGAGAGACCCAGTACTTC
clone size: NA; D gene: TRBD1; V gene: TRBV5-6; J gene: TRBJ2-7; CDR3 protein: CASSRGQGRYEQYF; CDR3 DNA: TGTGCCAGCAGTCGTGGACAGGGAAGATACGAGCAGTACTTC
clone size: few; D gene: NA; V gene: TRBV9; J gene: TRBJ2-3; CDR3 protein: CASSVESHTDTQYF; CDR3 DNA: TGTGCCAGCAGCGTCGAGAGCCACACAGATACGCAGTATTTT
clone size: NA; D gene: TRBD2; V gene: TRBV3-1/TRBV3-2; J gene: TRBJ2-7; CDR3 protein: CASSLGTSGSMPYF; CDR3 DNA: TGTGCCAGCAGCCTAGGGACTAGCGGGAGTATGCCGTACTTC
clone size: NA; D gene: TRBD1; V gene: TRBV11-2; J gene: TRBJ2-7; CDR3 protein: CASRRQGVGSYEQYF; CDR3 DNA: TGTGCCAGCAGGAGACAGGGGGTGGGTTCCTACGAGCAGTACTTC
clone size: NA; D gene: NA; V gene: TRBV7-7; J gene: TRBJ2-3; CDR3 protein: CASSLFPRNTDTQYF; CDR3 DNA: TGTGCTAGCAGCTTATTCCCTAGAAACACAGATACGCAGTATTTT
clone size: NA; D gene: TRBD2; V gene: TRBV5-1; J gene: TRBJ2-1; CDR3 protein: CASRVTSGDYNEQFF; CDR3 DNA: TGCGCCAGCAGGGTAACTAGCGGGGATTACAATGAGCAGTTCTTC
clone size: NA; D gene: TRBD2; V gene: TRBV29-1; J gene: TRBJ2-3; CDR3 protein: CSVGLAGKSDTQYF; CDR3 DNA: TGCAGCGTTGGACTAGCGGGAAAGTCAGATACGCAGTATTTT
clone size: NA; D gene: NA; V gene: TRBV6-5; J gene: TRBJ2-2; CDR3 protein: CASSLDFANTGELFF; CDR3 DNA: TGTGCCAGCAGTCTGGACTTCGCGAACACCGGGGAGCTGTTTTTT
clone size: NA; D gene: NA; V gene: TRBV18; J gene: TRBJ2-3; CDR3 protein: CASSVSPGKDTQYF; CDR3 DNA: TGTGCCAGCTCGGTCTCCCCCGGGAAAGATACGCAGTATTTT
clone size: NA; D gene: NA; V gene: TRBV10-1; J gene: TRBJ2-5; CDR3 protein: CASSARLEETQYF; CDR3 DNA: TGCGCCAGCAGTGCCAGGCTTGAAGAGACCCAGTACTTC
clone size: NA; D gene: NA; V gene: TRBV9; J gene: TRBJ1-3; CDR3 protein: CASSPTFDRHSGNTIYF; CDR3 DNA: TGTGCCAGCAGCCCCACTTTTGATAGACACTCTGGAAACACCATATATTTT
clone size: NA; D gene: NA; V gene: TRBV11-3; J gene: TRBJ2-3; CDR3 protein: CASSLGSTDTQYF; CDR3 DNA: TGTGCCAGCAGCTTGGGCAGCACAGATACGCAGTATTTT
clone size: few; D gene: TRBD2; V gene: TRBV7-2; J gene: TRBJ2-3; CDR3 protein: CASSFLPAGGRTDTQYF; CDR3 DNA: TGTGCCAGCAGCTTCCTTCCCGCGGGAGGTCGCACAGATACGCAGTATTTT
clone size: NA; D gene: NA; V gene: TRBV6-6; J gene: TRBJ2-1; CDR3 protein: CASSYSSQRAEQFF; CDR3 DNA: TGTGCCAGCAGTTACTCGAGCCAGCGGGCCGAGCAGTTCTTC
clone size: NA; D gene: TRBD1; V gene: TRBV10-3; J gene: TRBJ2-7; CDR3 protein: CAISRTGETYEQYF; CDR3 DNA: TGTGCCATCAGCAGGACAGGGGAAACCTACGAGCAGTACTTC
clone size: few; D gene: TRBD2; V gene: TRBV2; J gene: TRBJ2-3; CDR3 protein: CASSLGLAGAADTQYF; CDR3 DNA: TGTGCCAGCAGTCTGGGACTAGCGGGAGCCGCAGATACGCAGTATTTT
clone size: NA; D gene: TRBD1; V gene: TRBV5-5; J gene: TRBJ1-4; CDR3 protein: CASSRDRVGEKLFF; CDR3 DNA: TGTGCCAGCAGCAGGGACAGGGTTGGGGAAAAACTGTTTTTT
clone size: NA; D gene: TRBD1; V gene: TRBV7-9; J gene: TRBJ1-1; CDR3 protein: CASSGQGGLNTEAFF; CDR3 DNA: TGTGCCAGCAGCGGACAGGGCGGTTTGAACACTGAAGCTTTCTTT
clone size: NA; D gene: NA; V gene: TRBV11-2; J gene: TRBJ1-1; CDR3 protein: CASSTPVNTEAFF; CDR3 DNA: TGTGCCAGCAGCACCCCGGTGAACACTGAAGCTTTCTTT
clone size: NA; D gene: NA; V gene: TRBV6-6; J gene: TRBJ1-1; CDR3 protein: CASSSLGGTEAFF; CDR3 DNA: TGTGCCAGCAGTTCGCTCGGGGGCACTGAAGCTTTCTTT
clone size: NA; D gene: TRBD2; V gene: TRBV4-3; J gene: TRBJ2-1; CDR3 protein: CASSQEREGNEQFF; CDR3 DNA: TGCGCCAGCAGCCAAGAGCGGGAGGGGAATGAGCAGTTCTTC
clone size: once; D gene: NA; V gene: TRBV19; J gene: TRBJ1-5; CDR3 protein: CASTDRSNSNQPQHF; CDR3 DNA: TGTGCCAGCACCGACAGGTCTAATAGCAATCAGCCCCAGCATTTT
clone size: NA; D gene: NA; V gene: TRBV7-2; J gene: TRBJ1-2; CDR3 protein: CASSQRRGDYGYTF; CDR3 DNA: TGTGCCAGCAGCCAAAGAAGAGGCGACTATGGCTACACCTTC
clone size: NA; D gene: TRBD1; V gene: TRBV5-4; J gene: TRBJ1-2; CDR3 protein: CASSPTGVIYGYTF; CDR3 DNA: TGTGCCAGCAGCCCCACAGGGGTGATCTATGGCTACACCTTC
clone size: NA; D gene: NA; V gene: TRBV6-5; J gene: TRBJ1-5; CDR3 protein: CASSLRENQPQHF; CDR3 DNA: TGTGCCAGCAGTTTAAGGGAGAATCAGCCCCAGCATTTT
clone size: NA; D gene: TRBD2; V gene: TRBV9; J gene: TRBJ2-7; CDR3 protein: CASSAAPHSGTSGRTHEQYF; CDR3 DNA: TGTGCCAGCAGCGCCGCCCCCCATTCTGGGACTAGCGGGAGAACCCACGAGCAGTACTTC
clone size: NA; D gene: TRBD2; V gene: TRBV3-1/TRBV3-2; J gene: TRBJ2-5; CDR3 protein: CASMGGREYQETQYF; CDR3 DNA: TGTGCCAGCATGGGTGGGAGGGAGTACCAAGAGACCCAGTACTTC
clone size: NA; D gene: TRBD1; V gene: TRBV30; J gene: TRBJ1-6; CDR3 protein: CAWRLQGANSPLHF; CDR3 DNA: TGTGCCTGGAGGCTACAGGGGGCCAATTCACCCCTCCACTTT
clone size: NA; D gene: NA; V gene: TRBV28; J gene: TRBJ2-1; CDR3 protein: CASSRRGDYDNEQFF; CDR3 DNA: TGTGCCAGCAGTAGAAGGGGGGACTACGACAATGAGCAGTTCTTC
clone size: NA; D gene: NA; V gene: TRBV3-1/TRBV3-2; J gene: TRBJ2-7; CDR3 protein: CASSQGQATYEQYF; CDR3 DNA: TGTGCCAGCAGCCAAGGACAGGCCACCTACGAGCAGTACTTC
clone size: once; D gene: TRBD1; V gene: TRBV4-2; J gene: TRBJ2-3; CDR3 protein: CASSQETGVNTQYF; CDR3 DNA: TGTGCCAGCAGCCAAGAAACAGGGGTCAATACGCAGTATTTT
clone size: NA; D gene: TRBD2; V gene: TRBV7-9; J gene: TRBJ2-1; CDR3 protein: CASSAKTSGAYNEQFF; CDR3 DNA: TGTGCCAGCAGCGCCAAGACTAGCGGGGCTTACAATGAGCAGTTCTTC
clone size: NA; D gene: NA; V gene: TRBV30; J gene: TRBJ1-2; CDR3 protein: CAWRGRGYGYTF; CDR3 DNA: TGTGCCTGGCGCGGTCGGGGCTATGGCTACACCTTC
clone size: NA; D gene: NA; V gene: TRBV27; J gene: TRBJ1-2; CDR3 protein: CASSARRTIMQHGYTF; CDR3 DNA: TGTGCCAGCAGTGCCCGCCGGACAATCATGCAGCATGGCTACACCTTC
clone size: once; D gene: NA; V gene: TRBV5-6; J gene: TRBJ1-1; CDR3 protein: CASSFMGTGNTEAFF; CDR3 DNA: TGTGCCAGCAGCTTCATGGGTACAGGGAACACTGAAGCTTTCTTT
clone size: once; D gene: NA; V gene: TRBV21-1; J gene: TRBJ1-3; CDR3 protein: CASKGDLMDGNTIYF; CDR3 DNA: TGTGCCAGCAAAGGGGACTTAATGGACGGAAACACCATATATTTT
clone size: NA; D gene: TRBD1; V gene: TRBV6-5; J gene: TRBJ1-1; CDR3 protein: CASRLTDRGEAFF; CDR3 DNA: TGTGCCAGCAGACTCACGGACAGGGGTGAAGCTTTCTTT